These 9 T cell receptor beta chains were sequenced from one sample in a study of blood T cell repertoires in COVID-19. The table came from immunoSEQ multiplex PCR; TCRdb's copy has only in-frame clones and leaves some out. The sample comprises about 180,000 clones, 75% to 80% of which are singletons, and more than 25% rests with the top ten. Input material: peripheral blood. These receptors were collected from a woman in her 70s with acute or convalescent COVID-19.

J is TRBJ2-3 and V is TRBV5-6; 8 positions match TRBD2. This CDR3 region has 15 residues. With V trimmed by 1 base and J by 6 bases, 7 bases remained unmatched. Per the germline V gene, CDR1 is SGHDT and CDR2 is YYEEEE. For the CDR3, the DNA is TGTGCCAGCAGCTTGTACGTCACGGGAGGGGATACGCAGTATTTT. Protein product: CASSLYVTGGDTQYF.

The V gene is TRBV7-6, the J gene TRBJ2-1; TRBD2 matches at 13 bases. Germline CDR1 reads SGHVS; CDR2 reads FNYEAQ. Trimming cost V 5 bases and J 3 bases; bases outside gene matches: 13. The CDR3 runs to 19 residues. The CDR3 bases are TGTGCCAGCAGCCCAAAGGGACTAGCGGGACCCTCACTCTACAATGAGCAGTTCTTC. Its protein product is CASSPKGLAGPSLYNEQFF.

V is TRBV7-2 and J is TRBJ1-1, with D uncertain. The CDR3 sequence is 14 residues long. The V gene's germline CDR1 is SGHTA and CDR2 FQGNSA. V was pared by 1 base and J by 5 bases, with 11 bases between. CDR3 bases: TGTGCCAGCAGCTTAGGTTTAGGGAGGACTGAAGCTTTCTTT. As protein: CASSLGLGRTEAFF.

Only one count was recorded for this clone. This rearrangement joins TRBV5-1 to TRBJ2-1; tentatively, D is TRBD2 (6 bases). CDR1 and CDR2 from the germline V gene are SGHRS and YFSETQ. This CDR3 spans 15 amino acids. Trimming pared 0 bases from V and 0 bases from J, leaving 7 bases between. The CDR3, as DNA: TGCGCCAGCAGCTTGGACGGGAGCTCCTACAATGAGCAGTTCTTC. This sequence encodes CASSLDGSSYNEQFF. The full variable domain, with the rest looked up from reference TRBV5-1 and TRBJ2-1, is KAGVTQTPRYLIKTRGQQVTLSCSPISGHRSVSWYQQTPGQGLQFLFEYFSETQRNKGNFPGRFSGRQFSNSRSEMNVSTLELGDSALYLCASSLDGSSYNEQFFGPGTRLTVL.

The chain links TRBV5-8 to TRBJ2-3; 9 bases agree with TRBD2. V shed 0 bases, J shed 0 bases, and the junction held 2 bases outside the gene matches. Germline CDR1 and CDR2: SGHTS and YDEGEE. There are 16 residues in the CDR3. The chain's CDR3 is CASSLGGRASTDTQYF. Here the CDR3 DNA reads TGTGCCAGCAGCTTGGGCGGGAGGGCTAGCACAGATACGCAGTATTTT. Full variable domain (rest looked up from reference TRBV5-8 and TRBJ2-3): EAGVTQSPTHLIKTRGQQATLRCSPISGHTSVYWYQQALGLGLQFLLWYDEGEERNRGNFPPRFSGRQFPNYSSELNVNALELEDSALYLCASSLGGRASTDTQYFGPGTRLTVL.

V is TRBV7-3 and J is TRBJ2-1; weak D call: TRBD1 (6 bases). From germline, CDR1 is SGHTA and CDR2 FQGTGA. The length of the CDR3 is 15 residues. Trimming removed 2 bases from V and 5 bases from J, with 13 bases in between. The CDR3 spells CASSLQGLGDNEQFF. The DNA of the CDR3 is TGTGCCAGCAGCTTACAGGGGTTGGGAGACAATGAGCAGTTCTTC.

V usage is TRBV12-3 or TRBV12-4 and J usage is TRBJ1-1; tentative D call: TRBD1 (5 bases). This CDR3 is 13 amino acids long. V lost 5 bases, J lost 0 bases, and 7 bases lay in between. The CDR3 loop is CASSRQMNTEAFF. The CDR3 region has the DNA TGTGCCAGCAGTAGACAGATGAACACTGAAGCTTTCTTT.

The V and J genes are TRBV6-5 and TRBJ2-2; 9 nucleotides line up with TRBD1. The CDR3 is 15 amino acids. V lost 8 bases, J lost 0 bases, and 4 bases stayed unmatched. Per germline, CDR1 MNHEY and CDR2 SVGAGI. The CDR3 coding sequence is TGTGCCAGCCAAAGACAGGGGGCGAACACCGGGGAGCTGTTTTTT. Encoded protein: CASQRQGANTGELFF.

The chain carries TRBV2 and TRBJ2-1; the match to TRBD2 covers 10 bases. J lost 6 bases, V lost 5 bases, and 13 bases had no gene match. CDR1 and CDR2 from the germline V gene are SNHLY and FYNNEI. The CDR3 runs 17 residues. As DNA, the CDR3 is TGTGCCAGCAGTTATAAAACTAGCGGGGTGGGGGCCAATGAGCAGTTCTTC. The encoded protein is CASSYKTSGVGANEQFF.